Below, 13 T cell receptor beta chains from the same sample are listed, as sequenced in a study of cytomegalovirus exposure and HLA in healthy donors. Primers included in the PCR were 60 Vbeta and 13 Jbeta primers. Assay: immunoSEQ multiplex PCR; the TCRdb copy retains only in-frame clones and omits some. The sample consists of over 150,000 clones, under 90% of them appearing once. Sequenced: PBMCs. All receptors come from a man aged 30 to 39 in good health and CMV-seronegative.

The chain couples TRBV15 to TRBJ1-4, with 7 bases fitting TRBD1. J was trimmed by 7 bases and V by 2 bases; bases with no gene match: 4. CDR3 length: 14 residues. The germline V gene encodes CDR1 LNHNV and CDR2 YYDKDF (reference sequence). This chain's CDR3 is CATSRWRGLEKLFF. CDR3 bases: TGTGCCACCAGCAGATGGAGGGGGCTTGAAAAACTGTTTTTT.

This rearrangement joins TRBV27 to TRBJ1-1, with 7 bases fitting TRBD1. This CDR3 spans 13 amino acids. Germline CDR1 reads MNHEY; CDR2 reads SMNVEV (reference sequence). V was pared by 6 bases and J by 7 bases, with 8 bases of the junction left unmatched. CDR3 residues: CASSRGQGDEAFF. The CDR3 coding sequence is TGTGCCAGCAGCCGAGGCCAGGGGGATGAAGCTTTCTTT.

CDR3 loop: CASSPPRGNTGELFF. DNA of the CDR3: TGTGCCAGCAGCCCCCCACGCGGGAACACCGGGGAGCTGTTTTTT. The chain carries TRBV7-2 and TRBJ2-2, with D unresolved. V was trimmed by 5 bases and J by 1 base, leaving 11 bases between them. The CDR3 runs 15 residues. Germline assignment: CDR1 SGHTA and CDR2 FQGNSA.

This clone was seen only a few times. The rearrangement uses TRBV5-4 and TRBJ2-3; D unresolved. CDR1 is SGHNT and CDR2 is YYREEE in the germline V gene (reference sequence). The V and J ends lost 5 bases and 2 bases respectively, with 6 bases between them. This CDR3 has 12 amino acids. The CDR3 loop is CASSYNTDTQYF. The DNA for the CDR3 is TGTGCCAGCAGTTATAACACAGATACGCAGTATTTT.

The CDR3 spells CATSRRLANEQFF. CDR3 nucleotides: TGTGCCACCAGCAGGCGCCTAGCGAATGAGCAGTTCTTC. The V call is TRBV15, the J call TRBJ2-1, with a weak D call TRBD2 (6 bases). This CDR3 contains 13 residues. The V and J ends lost 3 bases and 7 bases respectively, with 10 bases between them. Germline V gene sequence: CDR1 LNHNV, CDR2 YYDKDF (reference sequence).

The chain recombines TRBV5-4 with TRBJ1-1; TRBD1 matches 12 bases. Germline CDR1 reads SGHNT; CDR2 reads YYREEE (reference sequence). V shed 5 bases and J 5 bases; nucleotides not matched to a gene: 7. The CDR3 covers 15 residues. The CDR3 loop is CASRRGTGGRTEAFF. In DNA, the CDR3 is TGTGCCAGCAGGAGGGGGACAGGGGGCCGAACTGAAGCTTTCTTT.

This clone has just one count. V gene TRBV19 combines with J gene TRBJ2-7, with a tentative D call TRBD2 (6 bases). Germline V CDR1 and CDR2: LNHDA, SQIVND (reference sequence). The V and J ends lost 1 base and 3 bases respectively, with 10 bases between them. The CDR3 contains 14 residues. The CDR3 region has the DNA TGTGCCAGTAGTATAGCCGGGGGTAGCTACGAGCAGTACTTC. It encodes CASSIAGGSYEQYF.

The rearrangement uses TRBV7-9 and TRBJ1-5, with D unresolved. V lost 5 bases to trimming and J lost 6 bases, with 8 bases between them. Germline-derived CDR1 and CDR2 are SEHNR and FQNEAQ (reference sequence). CDR3 length equals 12 residues. The CDR3 loop is CASSGSGQPQHF. Here the CDR3 DNA reads TGTGCCAGCAGCGGGTCGGGTCAGCCCCAGCATTTT.

This sequence joins TRBV23-1 and TRBJ1-2; the match to TRBD1 covers 7 bases. TRBV23-1 qualifies as an ORF whose function is uncertain. The CDR3 runs 18 residues. J lost 0 bases, V lost 4 bases, and 14 bases had no gene match. The CDR3: CASSLASNRGLANYGYTF. In DNA form, the CDR3 reads TGCGCCAGCAGTCTGGCGAGTAACAGGGGCCTAGCTAACTATGGCTACACCTTC.

This clone showed up just a few times. The chain has TRBV19 and TRBJ2-3; a weak D match, TRBD2 (6 bases). The CDR3 consists of 14 residues. The germline CDR1 and CDR2 sequences are LNHDA and SQIVND (reference sequence). Trimming stripped 4 bases from V and 1 base from J, with 9 bases between. CDR3 loop: CASSRGGGTDTQYF. The CDR3 nucleotides are TGTGCCAGTAGTAGAGGAGGGGGCACAGATACGCAGTATTTT.

Note on this clone: Its ends do not fully match the called genes, so a read error is possible. V is TRBV6-4 and J is TRBJ2-1, with D maybe TRBD2 (6 bases). The CDR3 has 15 residues. Germline assignment: CDR1 MRHNA and CDR2 SNTAGT. The CDR3 coding sequence is TGTGTCAGCAGTGGGGACTCAAGCTCCTACAATGAGCAGTTCTTC. This gives the protein CVSSGDSSSYNEQFF.

The rearrangement links TRBV4-3 to TRBJ1-1; 7 nucleotides agree with TRBD1. Germline V gene sequence: CDR1 LGHNA, CDR2 YSLEER. The V gene end was trimmed by 4 bases and the J gene end by 4 bases; junction bases not matched to a gene: 6. The CDR3 has 14 amino acids. The CDR3 protein is CASSPTGVGTEAFF. The CDR3 nucleotides are TGCGCCAGCAGCCCCACAGGGGTGGGCACTGAAGCTTTCTTT.

The CDR3 sequence is CASSLEGAYEQYF. The CDR3 coding sequence is TGTGCCAGCAGCTTGGAAGGAGCCTACGAGCAGTACTTC. This chain connects TRBV5-6 to TRBJ2-7; D is uncertain. Per the germline V gene, CDR1 is SGHDT and CDR2 is YYEEEE. This CDR3 spans 13 amino acids. Trimming left V 0 bases short and J 2 bases short, with 6 bases between.